This TCR beta chain appears in the sequencing data of a study of a mutant IDH1 vaccine in newly diagnosed glioma. Study in general: Beforehand, treatment had been radiotherapy, temozolomide, or both; the majority received both.

Time point defined: baseline, week 1 (first vaccination visit). The treatment was: pre-vaccination baseline after standard-of-care therapy. Donor tumors were new WHO grade 3 or 4 IDH1-mutant, ATRX-lost astrocytomas. Between the trimmed V and J ends, which lost 0 bases and 2 bases, there was a span of 5 bases. The length of the CDR3 is 13 residues. CDR1 and CDR2 from the germline V gene are GTSNPN and SVGIG (reference sequence). The repertoire was sequenced with immunoSEQ multiplex PCR; TCRdb's copy has only in-frame clones and lacks some. Here the sample spans tens of thousands of clones, around 79% being singletons.

The chain combines TRBV30 with TRBJ1-5; tentative D call: TRBD1 (5 bases). The sample in question was PBMCs, obtained from a glioma patient treated with radiotherapy, temozolomide or both. This clonotype was sampled from a man aged 35-49 years with glioma. Some clones in this sample may be carry-over from other donors' samples. The CDR3 sequence is CAWSVTGNQPQHF. DNA of the CDR3: TGTGCCTGGAGTGTGACAGGCAATCAGCCCCAGCATTTT.